This is a list of T cell receptor beta chains from one sample in a study of early T cells in non-severe SARS-CoV-2 infection. TCRdb re-derived calls from the 5' RACE reads in MiXCR, one entry per CDR3 protein. This sample has more than 50,000 distinct CDR3 sequences; roughly 13% occur once, and the top ten carry around a tenth. The material sequenced was whole blood, taken at baseline. These receptors were collected from an adult who was a healthcare worker with PCR-confirmed SARS-CoV-2 infection or an uninfected control (not recorded which). The CDR3 runs from the conserved cysteine through the conserved F or W. A D gene is named only where the DNA matches it firmly. Expanded clones are given a class, and other clones once, few, many or no size at all.

v_gene: TRBV7-2
d_gene: TRBD2
abundance: -
j_gene: TRBJ2-5
CDR3aa: CASSSNGLARETQYF
CDR3nt: TGTGCCAGCAGCTCTAATGGACTAGCGAGAGAGACCCAGTACTTC

v_gene: TRBV19
d_gene: -
abundance: -
j_gene: TRBJ2-1
CDR3aa: CASSILGDSISYNEQFF
CDR3nt: TGTGCCAGTAGTATACTGGGGGACTCGATCTCCTACAATGAGCAGTTCTTC

v_gene: TRBV6-5
d_gene: TRBD2
abundance: many
j_gene: TRBJ2-3
CDR3aa: CASSSLAGGADTQYF
CDR3nt: TGTGCCAGCAGTTCTCTAGCGGGAGGGGCAGATACGCAGTATTTT

v_gene: TRBV5-1
d_gene: TRBD1
abundance: many
j_gene: TRBJ1-2
CDR3aa: CASSLRGTGMANYGYTF
CDR3nt: TGCGCCAGCAGCTTGCGGGGGACAGGGATGGCTAACTATGGCTACACCTTC

v_gene: TRBV5-6
d_gene: -
abundance: -
j_gene: TRBJ2-7
CDR3aa: CASSLLPGRSDYEQYF
CDR3nt: TGTGCCAGCAGCTTGCTACCGGGACGTTCGGACTACGAGCAGTACTTC

v_gene: TRBV6-4
d_gene: -
abundance: few
j_gene: TRBJ2-2
CDR3aa: CASSDKNTGELFF
CDR3nt: TGTGCCAGCAGTGACAAAAACACCGGGGAGCTGTTTTTT

v_gene: TRBV15
d_gene: -
abundance: -
j_gene: TRBJ2-2
CDR3aa: CATSRDKNAGRTGELFF
CDR3nt: TGTGCCACCAGCAGAGATAAGAACGCGGGGCGGACCGGGGAGCTGTTTTTT

v_gene: TRBV9
d_gene: TRBD2
abundance: -
j_gene: TRBJ2-2
CDR3aa: CASSVQSGRPGELFF
CDR3nt: TGTGCCAGCAGCGTACAAAGCGGGAGGCCCGGGGAGCTGTTTTTT

v_gene: TRBV3-1
d_gene: TRBD1
abundance: -
j_gene: TRBJ2-2
CDR3aa: CASRGTGAHTGELFF
CDR3nt: TGTGCCAGCAGAGGGACAGGGGCACACACCGGGGAGCTGTTTTTT

v_gene: TRBV24-1
d_gene: -
abundance: -
j_gene: TRBJ2-1
CDR3aa: CATSDGVYNEQFF
CDR3nt: TGTGCCACCAGTGACGGGGTCTACAATGAGCAGTTCTTC

v_gene: TRBV30
d_gene: -
abundance: -
j_gene: TRBJ2-3
CDR3aa: CAWSPRIDTQYF
CDR3nt: TGTGCCTGGAGTCCACGGATAGATACGCAGTATTTT

v_gene: TRBV9
d_gene: -
abundance: many
j_gene: TRBJ2-3
CDR3aa: CASSDSGLSTDTQYF
CDR3nt: TGTGCCAGCAGCGATAGCGGCCTAAGCACAGATACGCAGTATTTT

v_gene: TRBV6-6
d_gene: -
abundance: many
j_gene: TRBJ1-2
CDR3aa: CASSSTGFGGGYTF
CDR3nt: TGTGCCAGCAGCTCCACAGGGTTCGGCGGTGGCTACACCTTC

v_gene: TRBV3-1
d_gene: -
abundance: few
j_gene: TRBJ1-2
CDR3aa: CASSQGTALNYGYTF
CDR3nt: TGTGCCAGCAGCCAAGGTACAGCTTTAAACTATGGCTACACCTTC

v_gene: TRBV12-3/TRBV12-4
d_gene: -
abundance: -
j_gene: TRBJ1-2
CDR3aa: CASSLGGTYGYTF
CDR3nt: TGTGCCAGCAGTTTAGGCGGAACCTATGGCTACACCTTC